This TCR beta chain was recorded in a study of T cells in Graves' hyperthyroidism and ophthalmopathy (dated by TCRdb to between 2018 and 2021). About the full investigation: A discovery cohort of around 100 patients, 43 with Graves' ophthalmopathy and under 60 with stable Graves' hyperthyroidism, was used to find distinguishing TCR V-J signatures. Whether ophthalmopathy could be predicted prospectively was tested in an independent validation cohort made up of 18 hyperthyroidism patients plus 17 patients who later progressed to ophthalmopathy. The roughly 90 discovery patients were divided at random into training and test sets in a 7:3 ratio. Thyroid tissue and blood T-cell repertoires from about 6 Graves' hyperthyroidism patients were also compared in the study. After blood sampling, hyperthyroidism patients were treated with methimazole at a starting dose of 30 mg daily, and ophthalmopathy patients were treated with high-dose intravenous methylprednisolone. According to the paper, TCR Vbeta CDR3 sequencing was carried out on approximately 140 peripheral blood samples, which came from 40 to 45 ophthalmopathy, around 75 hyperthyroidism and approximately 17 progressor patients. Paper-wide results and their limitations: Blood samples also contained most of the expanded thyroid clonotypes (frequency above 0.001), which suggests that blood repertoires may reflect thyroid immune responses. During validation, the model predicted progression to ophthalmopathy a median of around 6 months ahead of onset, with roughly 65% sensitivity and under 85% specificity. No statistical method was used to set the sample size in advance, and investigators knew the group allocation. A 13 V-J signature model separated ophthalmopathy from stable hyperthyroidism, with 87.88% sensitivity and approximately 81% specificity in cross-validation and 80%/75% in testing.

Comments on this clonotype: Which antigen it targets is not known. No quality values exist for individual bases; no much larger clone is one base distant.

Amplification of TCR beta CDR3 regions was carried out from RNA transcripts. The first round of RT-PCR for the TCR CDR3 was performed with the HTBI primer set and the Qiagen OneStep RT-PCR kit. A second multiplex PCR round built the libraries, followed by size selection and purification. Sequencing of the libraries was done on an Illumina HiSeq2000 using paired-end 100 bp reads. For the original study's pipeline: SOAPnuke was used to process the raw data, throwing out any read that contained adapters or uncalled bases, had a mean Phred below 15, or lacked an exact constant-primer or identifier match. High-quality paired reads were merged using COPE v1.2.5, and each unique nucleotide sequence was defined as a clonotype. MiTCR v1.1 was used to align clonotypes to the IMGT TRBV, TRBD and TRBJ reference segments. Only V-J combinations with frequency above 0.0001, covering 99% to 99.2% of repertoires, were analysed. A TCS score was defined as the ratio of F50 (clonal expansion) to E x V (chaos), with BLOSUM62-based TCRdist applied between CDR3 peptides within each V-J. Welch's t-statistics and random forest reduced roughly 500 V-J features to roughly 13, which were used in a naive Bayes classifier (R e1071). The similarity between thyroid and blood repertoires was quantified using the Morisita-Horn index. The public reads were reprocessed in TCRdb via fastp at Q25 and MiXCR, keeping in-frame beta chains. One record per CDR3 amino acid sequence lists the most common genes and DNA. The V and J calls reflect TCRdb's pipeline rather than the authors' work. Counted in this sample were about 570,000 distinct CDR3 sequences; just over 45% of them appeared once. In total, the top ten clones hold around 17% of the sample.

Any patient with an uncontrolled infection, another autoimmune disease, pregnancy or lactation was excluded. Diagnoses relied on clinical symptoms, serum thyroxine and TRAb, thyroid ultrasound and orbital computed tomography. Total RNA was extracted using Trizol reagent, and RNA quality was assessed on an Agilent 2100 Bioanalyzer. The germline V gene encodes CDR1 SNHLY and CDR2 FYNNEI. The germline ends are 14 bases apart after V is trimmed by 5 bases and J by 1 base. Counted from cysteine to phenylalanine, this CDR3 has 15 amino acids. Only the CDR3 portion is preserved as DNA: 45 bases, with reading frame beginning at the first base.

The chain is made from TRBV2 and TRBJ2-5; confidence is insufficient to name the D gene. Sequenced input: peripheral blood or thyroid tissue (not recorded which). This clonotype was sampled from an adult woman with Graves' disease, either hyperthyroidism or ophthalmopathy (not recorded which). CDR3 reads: CASSYVVAIQETQYF. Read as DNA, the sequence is TGTGCCAGCAGTTACGTCGTGGCGATCCAAGAGACCCAGTACTTC.